Here is one TCR beta chain with its context. The antigen is not known. It was second doses at about 4 or about 12 weeks that were pooled. Germline assignment: CDR1 MNHNS and CDR2 SASEGT. CDR3 size: 13 residues. After removal of 6 bases from V and 7 bases from J, the junction contained 9 bases not matched to a gene. This record belongs to a study of T cell responses to AZD1222 COVID-19 vaccine. Assay used: immunoSEQ multiplex PCR; TCRdb lists only in-frame clones, some missing. Seen here are approximately 130,000 clones, 88% observed once, and the top ten hold roughly 5.2%. Study conclusions and caveats: Once two AZD1222 doses were given, Spike-specific TCR breadth and depth went up. Clonal diversity may have been underestimated, and the donors were mostly white British, with more females than males. Distributed over spike, vaccine-associated CD4 TCRs predominated at 160-218 and 743-854.

The rearrangement links TRBV6-1 to TRBJ2-7; TRBD1 aligns across 7 bases. The TCR sequence derives from an adult who received the AZD1222 COVID-19 vaccine. The sequencing used peripheral blood, collected 28 days after the second AZD1222 dose. The CDR3 loop reads CASSQLTGDEQYF. Here the CDR3 DNA reads TGTGCCAGCAGCCAATTAACAGGGGATGAGCAGTACTTC.